This entry lists 21 T cell receptor beta chains sequenced from one sample in a study of CD8+ T cells in alopecia areata. Sequencing templates came from extracted RNA that was reverse transcribed into cDNA. Measured with immunoSEQ multiplex PCR; TCRdb has only the in-frame clones, and not every one. Listed for the sample are 200,000 to 300,000 clones, none seen a single time. The sorting of pooled cutaneous lymph node cells relied on CD4, CD8alpha, NKG2D, NKG2ACE and other markers. The sequenced material came from CD4+ T cells sorted from a lymph node. These receptors were obtained from a C3H/HeJ mouse with alopecia areata. The strain's MHC type: H2-k.

In the case of this clone: Each gene name is a mouse one. The read halts 4 residues ahead of the CDR3 end, with the missing end drawn from the germline J gene. J is TRBJ2-1 and V is TRBV1; D is unclear. This CDR3 region has 15 residues. With 1 base removed from V and 4 bases from J, the gap between germline ends came to 11 bases. Germline CDR1 and CDR2: NSQYPW and LRSPGD (reference sequence). CDR3 DNA (partial): TGCACCTGCAGTGCAGCGGCTGGCAGATATGCT. This encodes CTCSAAAGRYA. The full CDR3 reads CTCSAAAGRYAEQFF.

This clone was picked up a small number of times. The germline and genes are mouse ones. The DNA ends 4 residues before the CDR3 does, and the rest of the CDR3 is filled in from the germline J gene. The genes are TRBV1 and TRBJ1-1; D is undetermined. The CDR3 totals 13 residues. V gave up 4 bases and J gave up 4 bases, with 10 bases separating them. Germline lookup yields CDR1 NSQYPW and CDR2 LRSPGD (reference sequence). The chain's CDR3 is CTCSGLFGTEVFF. CDR3 bases read: TGCACCTGCAGTGGCCTCTTTGGCACA.

A remark on this clone: These gene names are mouse names. The read is 4 residues too short to cover the CDR3 end, so that end is filled in from the germline J gene. The rearrangement joins TRBV13-2 to TRBJ2-1; 10 bases are shared with TRBD2. Germline assignment: CDR1 NNHNN and CDR2 SYGAGS (reference sequence). CDR3 length equals 13 residues. CDR3 sequence: CASGRDWGAEQFF. CDR3 bases read: TGTGCCAGCGGTCGGGACTGGGGAGCT.

Remarks on this clone: Mouse germline and gene names are used. The CDR3 is cut off 3 residues early in the read; its end comes from the germline J gene. The chain couples TRBV1 to TRBJ1-6; TRBD1 matches at 7 bases. TRBJ1-6 is filed as an ORF, its function uncertain. Unmatched junction bases numbered 2, after V lost 0 bases and J lost 3 bases. The CDR3 runs 16 residues. In germline, CDR1 is NSQYPW, CDR2 LRSPGD (reference sequence). CDR3: CTCSAEPGGYNSPLYF. CDR3 DNA (partial): TGCACCTGCAGTGCAGAGCCAGGGGGCTATAATTCGCCC.

This clone was found a few times. Gene and germline names: mouse. The CDR3 extends 4 residues past the end of the read, so its final part is completed from the germline J gene. The chain has TRBV31 and TRBJ2-2, with 11 bases lining up with TRBD2. The germline V gene has CDR1 GKSSPN and CDR2 SITVG. CDR3 length equals 15 residues. V shed 1 base and J 2 bases; nucleotides not matched to a gene: 0. The CDR3 here is CAWSRDWGNTGQLYF. The covered CDR3 bases are TGTGCCTGGAGTCGGGACTGGGGGAACACCGGG. Full variable domain (rest looked up from reference TRBV31 and TRBJ2-2): AQTIHQWPVAEIKAVGSPLSLGCTIKGKSSPNLYWYWQATGGTLQQLFYSITVGQVESVVQLNLSASRPKDDQFILSTEKLLLSHSGFYLCAWSRDWGNTGQLYFGEGSKLTVL.

This clone was observed a handful of times. Any gene name here is a mouse gene name. The read comes to an end 4 residues before the CDR3 does, leaving the germline J gene to fill in the end. The chain joins TRBV1 to TRBJ2-7; 9 nucleotides line up with TRBD1. The CDR3 extends over 14 amino acids. With 5 bases clipped from V and 1 base from J, the junction kept 3 bases outside the gene matches. Germline V gene lookup returns CDR1 NSQYPW and CDR2 LRSPGD (reference sequence). The CDR3 bases that were read are TGCACCTGCAGTCCCGACAGGGGGTCCTAT. Amino acids: CTCSPDRGSY. The complete CDR3 protein is CTCSPDRGSYEQYF.

In regard to this clone: Gene names refer to mouse genes. The read ends 4 residues shy of where the CDR3 ends; the end is completed using the germline J gene. In the same sample, other DNA sequences code for this CDR3. The chain employs TRBV5 and TRBJ1-1; perhaps TRBD1 as D (6 bases). Trimming removed 4 bases from V and 3 bases from J, with 9 bases in between. The CDR3 extends over 13 amino acids. Per the germline V gene, CDR1 is LGHNA and CDR2 is YNLKQL (reference sequence). The sequenced part of the CDR3 DNA is TGTGCCAGCAGCCTACAGGGTTACACA. Encoded protein: CASSLQGYT. The complete CDR3 sequence is CASSLQGYTEVFF.

As to this clone: Any gene name here is a mouse gene name. Other DNA sequences within the sample encode an identical CDR3. CDR3 amino acids: CTCSATPSYNSPLYF. Incomplete CDR3 DNA: TGCACCTGCAGTGCAACACCTTCCTATAATTCGCCC. The rearrangement uses TRBV1 and TRBJ1-6; D is ambiguous. Sequencing ends 3 residues short of the CDR3 end; the germline J gene provides the rest. TRBJ1-6 is filed as an ORF, its function uncertain. Between the trimmed V and J ends, which lost 2 bases and 0 bases, there was a span of 5 bases. The CDR3 has 15 amino acids. Germline CDR1 NSQYPW, CDR2 LRSPGD (reference sequence).

For this clone: Gene names denote mouse genes. The CDR3 end is not reached by the read, which stops 4 residues before it; the germline J gene fills it in. Other DNA sequences in the same sample also yield this CDR3. The rearrangement links TRBV13-3 to TRBJ1-1; D is uncertain. Germline V lookup: CDR1 NNHDY, CDR2 SYVADS. The CDR3 has 11 amino acids. The germline V and J ends were trimmed by 5 bases and 1 base, with 3 bases remaining between them. The CDR3 here is CASSKNTEVFF. The CDR3 bases that were read are TGTGCCAGCAGCAAAAACACA.

This clone was observed a few times. The listed genes are named as in mouse. The CDR3 end falls 4 residues outside the read, so it is completed with the germline J gene. The genes are TRBV13-2 and TRBJ1-1; a weak D match, TRBD1 (5 bases). From germline, CDR1 is NNHNN and CDR2 SYGAGS (reference sequence). The CDR3 contains 13 residues. V lost 3 bases, J lost 3 bases, and 9 bases lay in between. CDR3 bases read: TGTGCCAGCGGTGTCGTCAGGGACACA. This sequence encodes CASGVVRDT. The whole CDR3 sequence reads CASGVVRDTEVFF.

Comment on this clone: All gene names here are mouse names. The read ends 4 residues before the CDR3 terminus; that terminus is restored from the germline J gene. The chain carries TRBV17 and TRBJ2-2, with D perhaps TRBD2 (7 bases). The CDR3 runs to 14 residues. The germline V and J ends were trimmed by 6 bases and 4 bases, with 12 bases remaining between them. Germline assignment: CDR1 MNHDT and CDR2 YYDKIL. The CDR3: CASRKGGTTGQLYF. The CDR3 DNA, read in part, is TGTGCTAGCAGAAAGGGGGGCACCACCGGG.

This clone was counted between two and nine times. Germline and genes: mouse. Read sequence stops 4 residues before the CDR3 end, and the germline J gene provides the missing end. The genes are TRBV12-1 and TRBJ1-2; D remains unclear. CDR1 is SGHSN and CDR2 is HYEKVE in the germline V gene. This CDR3 is 16 amino acids long. V lost 0 bases, J lost 1 base, and 14 bases lay in between. The CDR3 DNA, read in part, is TGTGCCAGCTCTCTCGAGTTGTGGGTGCGAAACTCC. It yields the protein CASSLELWVRNS. The full CDR3 protein is CASSLELWVRNSDYTF.

As regards this clone: Any gene name here is a mouse gene name. Sequencing ends 4 residues short of the CDR3 end; the germline J gene provides the rest. This sequence joins TRBV1 and TRBJ1-1; D call uncertain. Per the germline V gene, CDR1 is NSQYPW and CDR2 is LRSPGD (reference sequence). Trimming left V 1 base short and J 0 bases short, with 6 bases between. CDR3 length equals 14 residues. CDR3 region: CTCSAANTNTEVFF. Incomplete CDR3 DNA: TGCACCTGCAGTGCAGCGAACACAAACACA.

As concerns this clone: Gene names are the mouse ones. The CDR3 is cut off 4 residues early in the read; its end comes from the germline J gene. This chain links TRBV2 with TRBJ2-5; D is unclear. Germline lookup yields CDR1 LGHNA and CDR2 YSYQKL. The V gene lost 2 bases and the J gene lost 2 bases, with 5 bases spanning the gap. There are 13 residues in the CDR3. Partial CDR3 DNA: TGTGCCAGCAGCCAAACAACCCAAGAC. As protein: CASSQTTQD. The whole CDR3 is CASSQTTQDTQYF.

At least ten counts were recorded for this clone. Gene and germline names: mouse. Read data end 4 residues before the CDR3 end; the end is taken from the germline J gene. The rearrangement uses TRBV17 and TRBJ2-3, with D possibly matching TRBD2 (5 bases). V was shortened by 7 bases and J by 1 base, with 9 bases between the two germline ends. The germline CDR1 and CDR2 sequences are MNHDT and YYDKIL. The CDR3 length is 13 residues. CDR3 protein: CASKETGAETLYF. The CDR3 bases that were read are TGTGCTAGCAAGGAGACTGGTGCAGAA.

A word on this clone: Gene names are mouse gene names. The same CDR3 arises from other DNA sequences in this sample as well. Partial CDR3 DNA: TGTGCCAGCAGCGGACAGGGCAATTCGCCC. Its protein is CASSGQGNSP. From start to end, the CDR3 is CASSGQGNSPLYF. The V call is TRBV19, the J call TRBJ1-6, with 8 bases identical to TRBD1. The read is 3 residues too short to cover the CDR3 end, so that end is filled in from the germline J gene. TRBJ1-6 is an ORF for which the function is uncertain. The length of the CDR3 is 13 residues. J lost 7 bases, V lost 5 bases, and 2 bases had no gene match. The germline CDR1 and CDR2 sequences are FNHDT and SITEND (reference sequence).

Comments on this clone: Each gene name is a mouse one. Read coverage stops 4 residues before the CDR3 terminus; the germline J gene supplies the remainder. The same CDR3 is also encoded by other DNA sequences in this sample. The genes are TRBV5 and TRBJ2-7; TRBD1 might be the D (6 bases). The CDR3 sequence is 13 residues long. The germline gives CDR1 LGHNA, CDR2 YNLKQL (reference sequence). CDR3 bases read: TGTGCCAGCAGCCCTGGGACAACATAT. Encoded protein: CASSPGTTY. In full, the CDR3 is CASSPGTTYEQYF.

In this sample, this clone turned up a few times. The genes are named according to mouse. The read is 4 residues too short to cover the CDR3 end, so that end is filled in from the germline J gene. V and J are TRBV5 and TRBJ2-3; 10 bases fit TRBD1. The CDR3 has 15 residues. Germline CDR1 and CDR2: LGHNA and YNLKQL (reference sequence). The CDR3: CASSPIGTGEETLYF. The DNA read from the CDR3 is TGTGCCAGCAGCCCCATCGGGACAGGGGAAGAA.

This clone was seen only a few times. An end of the junction differs from the germline gene, which may be a read error. Germline and genes here are mouse. The CDR3 is cut off 4 residues early in the read; its end comes from the germline J gene. The genes are TRBV4 and TRBJ2-3; possible D gene TRBD1, 6 bases. Germline-derived CDR1 and CDR2 are LGHDT and YNNKQL (reference sequence). The CDR3 is 13 residues long. CDR3 DNA (partial): TGTGCCAGCGGCTACAGGGGTGCAGAA. Its translation is CASGYRGAE. The whole CDR3 reads CASGYRGAETLYF.

This clone was counted between two and nine times. Each gene name is a mouse one. The part of the CDR3 DNA that was read is TGCACCTGCAGTGCGACCCCAGGGACAGGGCCAGAA. It is translated as CTCSATPGTGPE. The entire CDR3 is CTCSATPGTGPETLYF. This chain joins TRBV1 and TRBJ2-3, with 9 bases aligning to TRBD1. Read sequence stops 4 residues before the CDR3 end, and the germline J gene provides the missing end. Germline V gives CDR1 NSQYPW, CDR2 LRSPGD (reference sequence). CDR3 length: 16 amino acids. The trim removed 3 bases at V and 4 bases at J, leaving 8 bases unmatched.

About this clone itself: Genes and germline are mouse. Different DNA sequences within this sample yield the same CDR3. The DNA read from the CDR3 is TGTGCCAGCAGTGCTGGGACAAACTATGCT. Its translation is CASSAGTNYA. The entire CDR3 protein is CASSAGTNYAEQFF. The V call is TRBV13-1, the J call TRBJ2-1, with a tentative D call TRBD1 (6 bases). The read halts 4 residues ahead of the CDR3 end, with the missing end drawn from the germline J gene. The ends were cut back, 3 bases at V and 1 base at J, with 8 bases in the middle. The CDR3 spans 14 residues. Germline V gene sequence: CDR1 NSHNY, CDR2 SYGAGN.